The present entry profiles one T cell receptor (beta chain) with its context. Its specificity is not known. This record comes from a study of T cell responses to AZD1222 COVID-19 vaccine. Findings and limits, study-wide: Donors, mostly white British, included more females; clonal diversity was possibly underestimated. Sampling that yielded the repertoires occurred only after the peak T cell response. Unmutated variant regions are reportedly the target of nearly half of TCRs that are spike-specific. CD4 TCRs associated with vaccination spanned spike, dominating at 160-218 and 743-854.

The CDR3 has 15 amino acids. CDR1 SGHTA and CDR2 FQGNSA come from the germline V gene. V lost 5 bases and J lost 5; bases outside the gene matches: 6. TCRdb's copy holds only in-frame clones and misses some; the assay was immunoSEQ multiplex PCR. The table lists 85,000 or so clones, 85% to 90% of them singletons, with 5.7% in the top ten. This chain connects TRBV7-2 to TRBJ2-5; the match to TRBD2 covers 12 bases. This TCR derives from an adult in good health. This material consisted of peripheral blood, taken on day 0 of AZD1222 vaccination. The CDR3 DNA follows: TGTGCCAGCAGCGACGGACTAGCGGGGTCGGAGACCCAGTACTTC. Translating gives CASSDGLAGSETQYF.